The subject of this entry is one T cell receptor beta chain. In the authors' workflow: Counts of nucleated cells, estimated from reference gene primer amplification, were obtained. Using immunoSEQ multiplex PCR, the repertoire was profiled, and TCRdb retains in-frame clones only, with some absent. The DNA was the basis for D and trimming; V, J and clone size are from that table. Among around 140,000 clones, approximately 86% were seen once, and the ten largest hold 1.5% to 2%. The sample originates from a study of blood T cell repertoires in COVID-19. Study summary: Donors in the United States, Italy and Spain gave samples during acute or convalescent COVID-19. The cDNA or gDNA used as material had been derived from T cells, B-cell-depleted T cells, or PBMCs.

Germline CDR1 and CDR2: GTSNPN and SVGIG (reference sequence). Trimming removed 2 bases from V and 1 base from J, with 8 bases in between. The length of the CDR3 is 14 residues. Sequences were obtained from peripheral blood. The sequence was collected from a man in his 70s with acute or convalescent COVID-19. The chain uses TRBV30 and TRBJ1-4; D is unresolved. Here the CDR3 DNA reads TGTGCCTGGAGTAGAGAGGAAACTAATGAAAAACTGTTTTTT. Its protein product is CAWSREETNEKLFF.